The clone carrying this TCR beta chain occurred once. Antigen unknown. Produced via immunoSEQ multiplex PCR; TCRdb's table is partial and in-frame only. Of 1,700 or so clones in the sample, roughly 80% were seen once. This entry comes from a study of high-grade serous ovarian cancer treatment subgroups. The study's findings and limits: Tumors within one patient showed repertoire similarity of roughly 0.095 to 0.85.

Tumor samples were taken before definitive surgery or chemotherapy. V was clipped by 3 bases and J by 4 bases; unmatched bases: 8. The CDR3 spans 14 residues. Per the germline V gene, CDR1 is GTSNPN and CDR2 is SVGIG (reference sequence). The rearrangement links TRBV30 to TRBJ1-2, with TRBD1 matching 7 bases. The receptor was derived from a human donor with high-grade serous ovarian cancer. Sample: tumor tissue. The CDR3 DNA follows: TGTGCCTGGAGCGCGGACAGGTCGGTCTATGGCTACACCTTC. Translated: CAWSADRSVYGYTF.